This TCR beta chain was profiled in a study of cytomegalovirus exposure and HLA in healthy donors. V was shortened by 2 bases and J by 4 bases, with 11 bases between the two germline ends. Looked up from germline, CDR1 is SEHNR and CDR2 is FQNEAQ (reference sequence). The length of the CDR3 is 15 residues. The PCR had 60 Vbeta and 13 Jbeta primers. The method was immunoSEQ multiplex PCR; TCRdb's version includes in-frame clones alone and lacks a portion of them. The sample lists some 100,000 clones; less than 65% were seen once. The sample was PBMCs. The source of this sequence is a woman aged 25-40 years in good health and CMV-seropositive. The chain joins TRBV7-9 to TRBJ2-2; a possible D gene is TRBD2 (6 bases). The CDR3 DNA reads TGTGCCAGCAGCTTACAGGATAGCGGCACCGGGGAGCTGTTTTTT. Protein: CASSLQDSGTGELFF.